This record looks at one T cell receptor beta chain sequence and its context. Its antigen is currently unknown. The CDR3 spans 13 residues. Germline V gene data show CDR1 as DFQATT and CDR2 as SNEGSKA (reference sequence). J was trimmed by 4 bases and V by 5 bases; bases with no gene match: 5. This sample was taken from a study of T cell repertoires in cytomegalovirus infection. Study details: It was recently identified HLA-C-restricted and well-studied HLA-B-restricted CMV epitopes that the study used. An indication of both CMV infection and matching HLA type came from public TCR beta signatures.

TCRdb fed the reads into MiXCR, producing one record per CDR3 protein. The table records about 310,000 distinct CDR3 sequences, 20% to 25% of them present only once. Broader study findings: HLA-C-restricted, CMV-specific TCR beta clonotypes were dominant ex vivo. The cumulative frequency of public TCR beta families distinguished individuals who carried CMV together with the relevant HLA.

This rearrangement joins TRBV20-1 to TRBJ2-5, with 9 bases that match TRBD1. This TCR derives from a human donor in good health (CMV status not recorded). Some clones in this sample may be carry-over from other donors' samples. The starting material was cultured PBMCs, obtained from culture after CMV antigen stimulation. This CDR3 reads CSAGDREGETQYF. Here the CDR3 DNA reads TGCAGTGCTGGGGACAGGGAGGGAGAGACCCAGTACTTC.